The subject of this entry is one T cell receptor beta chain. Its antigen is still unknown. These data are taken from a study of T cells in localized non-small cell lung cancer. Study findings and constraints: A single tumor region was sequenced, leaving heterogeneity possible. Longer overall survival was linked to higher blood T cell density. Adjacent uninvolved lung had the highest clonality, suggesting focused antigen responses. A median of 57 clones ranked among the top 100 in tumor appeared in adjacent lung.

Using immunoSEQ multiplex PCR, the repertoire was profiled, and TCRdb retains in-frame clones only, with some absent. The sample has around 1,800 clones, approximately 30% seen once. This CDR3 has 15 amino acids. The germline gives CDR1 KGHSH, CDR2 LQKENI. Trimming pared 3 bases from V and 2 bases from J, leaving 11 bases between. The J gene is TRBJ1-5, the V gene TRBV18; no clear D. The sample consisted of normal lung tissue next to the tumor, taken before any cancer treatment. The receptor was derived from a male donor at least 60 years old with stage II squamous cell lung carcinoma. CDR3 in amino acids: CASSPGSNGNQPQHF. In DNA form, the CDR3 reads TGTGCCAGCTCACCCGGGTCTAATGGCAATCAGCCCCAGCATTTT.